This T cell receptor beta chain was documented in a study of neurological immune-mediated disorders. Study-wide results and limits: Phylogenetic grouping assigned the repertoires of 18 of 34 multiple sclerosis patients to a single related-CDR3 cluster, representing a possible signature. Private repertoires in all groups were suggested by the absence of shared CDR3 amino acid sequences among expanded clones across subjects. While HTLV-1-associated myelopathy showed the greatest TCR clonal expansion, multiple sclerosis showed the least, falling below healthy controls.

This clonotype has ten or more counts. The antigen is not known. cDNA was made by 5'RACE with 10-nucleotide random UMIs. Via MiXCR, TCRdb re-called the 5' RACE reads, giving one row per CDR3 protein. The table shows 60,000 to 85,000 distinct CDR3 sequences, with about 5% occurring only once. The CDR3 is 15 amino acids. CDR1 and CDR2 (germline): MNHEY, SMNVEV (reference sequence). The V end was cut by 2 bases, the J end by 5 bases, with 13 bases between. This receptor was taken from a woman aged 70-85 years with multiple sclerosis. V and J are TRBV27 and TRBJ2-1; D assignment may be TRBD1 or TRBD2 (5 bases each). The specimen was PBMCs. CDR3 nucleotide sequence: TGTGCCAGCAGTTTACTGGGGGTGAGAAACAATGAGCAGTTCTTC. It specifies CASSLLGVRNNEQFF.